The source of this T cell receptor (beta chain) is a study of cytomegalovirus exposure and HLA in healthy donors. The germline gives CDR1 MNHEY, CDR2 SVGAGI. CDR3 length equals 15 residues. The V gene end was trimmed by 6 bases and the J gene end by 4 bases; junction bases not matched to a gene: 11. In the PCR, 60 Vbeta and 13 Jbeta primers were used. Sequencing was performed with immunoSEQ multiplex PCR; in TCRdb, only in-frame clones are kept and a portion is missing. Seen here are over 85,000 clones, roughly 80% observed once, and the top ten hold roughly 6.2%. The genes are TRBV6-5 and TRBJ1-2, with 7 nucleotides matching TRBD1. The sequence was obtained from a man aged 30 to 45 in good health and CMV-seropositive. Sequenced input: PBMCs. The CDR3 coding sequence is TGTGCCAGCAGCCCAAAAAGGGGGCGCGGCTATGGCTACACCTTC. This sequence encodes CASSPKRGRGYGYTF.